The present entry profiles one T cell receptor beta chain with its context. The data are from a study of CD8+ T cells in alopecia areata. Treatment here: oral pan-JAK inhibitor, 5-10 mg twice daily. The sorting of PBMCs gave CD4+ and CD8+ T cells. In each case, RNA was isolated and then reverse transcribed into cDNA as the sequencing template. Sequencing used immunoSEQ multiplex PCR; TCRdb keeps in-frame clones, though not all of them. The sample has about 140,000 clones, approximately 90% seen once. CDR3 length: 14 amino acids. V was clipped by 2 bases and J by 1 base, with 9 bases between them. The V gene's germline CDR1 is SEHNR and CDR2 FQNEAQ (reference sequence).

The sequenced sample was CD8+ T cells sorted from blood, obtained at week 4, from a patient treated with tofacitinib. The chain combines TRBV7-9 with TRBJ2-7; D unresolved. This TCR derives from a human donor with alopecia areata. This CDR3 is CASSLHPGSYEQYF. The DNA for the CDR3 is TGTGCCAGCAGCTTACATCCAGGATCCTACGAGCAGTACTTC.